One and the same sample provided the 21 T cell receptor beta chains below, sequenced in a study of identical twins (dated by TCRdb to 2016 to 2017). Preparation of the library involved 5' RACE. Instrument used: Illumina HiSeq 2000. TCRdb reran the public reads through fastp at Q25 and MiXCR, keeping productive beta chains. Rows with one shared CDR3 protein collapse into an entry with the most common genes and DNA. In this sample the table shows nearly 900,000 distinct CDR3 sequences, approximately 13% of which occur a single time. 1.5% to 2% of the sample belongs to the ten largest clones. In addition, the sample was reused for a study of yellow fever vaccine responses in identical twins.

Sequenced material: PBMCs. All receptors come from a woman younger than 30 in good health.

This clonotype showed up just a few times. The CDR3 DNA reads as TGTGCCAGCAGCTTTGACAGGGGTGGAGAGCAGTACTTC. Translated, it gives CASSFDRGGEQYF. This chain links TRBV7-9 with TRBJ2-7, with TRBD1 matching 8 bases. Losses at the gene ends were 3 bases for V and 7 bases for J; bases not matched to a gene: 5. Germline assignment: CDR1 SEHNR and CDR2 FQNEAQ (reference sequence). CDR3 length: 13 residues.

Only a few counts were recorded for this clonotype. The chain recombines TRBV7-2 with TRBJ1-3; D gene unclear. V was clipped by 1 base and J by 0 bases, with 7 bases between them. Looked up from germline, CDR1 is SGHTA and CDR2 is FQGNSA. The length of the CDR3 is 15 residues. CDR3 sequence (DNA): TGTGCCAGCAGCTTAGGGCCGATCTCTGGAAACACCATATATTTT. Its translation is CASSLGPISGNTIYF.

This chain joins TRBV2 and TRBJ1-6; D is perhaps TRBD1 (5 bases). The CDR3 covers 14 residues. V shed 4 bases and J shed 8 bases, with 12 bases lying between them. The germline V gene has CDR1 SNHLY and CDR2 FYNNEI. The CDR3 spells CASSGGAVYSPLHF. CDR3 coding DNA: TGTGCCAGCAGTGGAGGGGCTGTGTATTCACCCCTCCACTTT.

This clonotype was counted a few times. The chain has TRBV6-2 or TRBV6-3 and TRBJ2-7; D call uncertain. This CDR3 comprises 13 residues. V dropped 3 bases and J dropped 1 base, with 7 bases sitting between them. CDR1 MNHEY and CDR2 SVGEGT come from the germline V gene. DNA for the CDR3: TGTGCCAGCAGTTATTTGGGGTCCTACGAGCAGTACTTC. Translated, it gives CASSYLGSYEQYF.

This clonotype was observed a few times. J is TRBJ2-1 and V is TRBV5-1, with D possibly TRBD2 on 6 matching bases. V gave up 1 base and J gave up 7 bases, with 15 bases separating them. Germline V lookup: CDR1 SGHRS, CDR2 YFSETQ. There are 15 residues in the CDR3. This CDR3 is CASSLTSQSRNEQFF. The CDR3 DNA follows: TGCGCCAGCAGCTTGACTAGCCAGAGCAGAAATGAGCAGTTCTTC.

V usage is TRBV20-1 and J usage is TRBJ2-1; weak D call: TRBD1 (5 bases). The V end was cut by 5 bases, the J end by 9 bases, with 17 bases between. The germline gives CDR1 DFQATT, CDR2 SNEGSKA (reference sequence). The CDR3 spans 13 residues. CDR3 coding DNA: TGCAGTGCTTGGCCAGGGCCACGCGGTGAGCAGTTCTTC. Protein: CSAWPGPRGEQFF.

The V gene is TRBV19, the J gene TRBJ2-2, with 9 bases matching TRBD2. This CDR3 has 15 residues. V dropped 7 bases and J dropped 5; count of bases not matched to a gene: 8. Germline V gives CDR1 LNHDA, CDR2 SQIVND (reference sequence). The CDR3 nucleotides read TGTGCCAGTACCTCTCTAGCGGGGTTAACCGGGGAGCTGTTTTTT. It translates to CASTSLAGLTGELFF.

The genes are TRBV3-1 and TRBJ2-1; a possible D gene is TRBD1 (5 bases). Per germline, CDR1 LGHDT and CDR2 YNNKEL (reference sequence). Trimming pared 0 bases from V and 3 bases from J, leaving 9 bases between. This CDR3 has 15 residues. CDR3 region: CASSQDLQGYNEQFF. The CDR3 nucleotides read TGTGCCAGCAGCCAAGATCTTCAGGGCTACAATGAGCAGTTCTTC.

This clonotype was observed a handful of times. The V gene is TRBV28, the J gene TRBJ1-3, with TRBD1 matching 9 bases. This CDR3 is built from 14 residues. Germline-derived CDR1 and CDR2 are MDHEN and SYDVKM. Germline trimming cut 10 bases from V and 5 bases from J; bases unmatched to any gene: 9. CDR3 in amino acids: CATKTGGNRNTIYF. The CDR3 DNA sequence: TGTGCCACCAAGACAGGGGGAAACCGAAACACCATATATTTT.

In this sample, this clonotype turned up many times. The rearrangement joins TRBV7-6 to TRBJ2-2; 10 positions agree with TRBD2. Germline trimming cut 3 bases from V and 1 base from J; bases unmatched to any gene: 5. The germline CDR1 and CDR2 sequences are SGHVS and FNYEAQ. The CDR3 loop spans 17 amino acids. CDR3 in amino acids: CASSLLGTSENTGELFF. CDR3 sequence (DNA): TGTGCCAGCAGCTTGTTAGGGACTAGCGAGAACACCGGGGAGCTGTTTTTT.

The rearrangement links TRBV6-2 or TRBV6-3 to TRBJ2-1; D might be TRBD1 (5 bases). The CDR3 is made up of 16 amino acids. V dropped 7 bases and J dropped 8 bases, with 24 bases sitting between them. Germline CDR1 reads MNHEY; CDR2 reads SVGEGT. CDR3 sequence: CASKVDDSTGNDEQFF. Here the CDR3 DNA reads TGTGCCAGCAAGGTCGACGACAGTACTGGAAATGATGAGCAGTTCTTC.

V gene TRBV11-1 combines with J gene TRBJ2-7, with unresolved D. Trimming shortened V by 5 bases and J by 0 bases, and 23 bases separated the two germline ends. The CDR3 sequence is 18 residues long. Germline V lookup: CDR1 SGHAT, CDR2 FQDESV (reference sequence). CDR3 sequence: CASSPLGRVARSSYEQYF. DNA of the CDR3: TGTGCCAGCAGCCCCCTGGGCCGGGTAGCAAGGAGCTCCTACGAGCAGTACTTC.

This clonotype occurred a few times. The chain has TRBV5-1 and TRBJ2-1; the match to TRBD2 covers 7 bases. CDR3 length: 13 amino acids. Trimming took 2 bases from V and 9 from J; bases not matched to a gene: 5. Germline CDR1 and CDR2: SGHRS and YFSETQ. The CDR3 coding sequence is TGCGCCAGCAGCTTAGCGACTAGCTCTGAGCAGTTCTTC. This encodes CASSLATSSEQFF.

This clonotype has only a few counts. CDR3 in amino acids: CASSYRDREGDEQFF. As DNA, the CDR3 is TGTGCCAGCAGCTACCGGGACAGGGAAGGGGATGAGCAGTTCTTC. The J gene is TRBJ2-1, the V gene TRBV11-2, with 9 bases identical to TRBD1. Trimming at V came to 4 bases and at J to 8 bases, leaving 9 bases not matched to a gene. The CDR3 consists of 15 residues. Looked up from germline, CDR1 is SGHAT and CDR2 is FQNNGV.

The genes are TRBV3-1 and TRBJ2-2, with no clear D. V lost 0 bases to trimming and J lost 4 bases, with 15 bases between them. Germline-derived CDR1 and CDR2 are LGHDT and YNNKEL (reference sequence). The CDR3 spans 17 residues. The CDR3 nucleotides are TGTGCCAGCAGCCAAGATCCAAGGGTAGCAGGCACCGGGGAGCTGTTTTTT. Protein sequence: CASSQDPRVAGTGELFF.

In its sample, this clonotype was seen many times. This chain connects TRBV5-1 to TRBJ2-1; D is unclear. The germline V gene encodes CDR1 SGHRS and CDR2 YFSETQ. Between the trimmed V and J ends, which lost 0 bases and 4 bases, there was a span of 11 bases. This CDR3 is 15 amino acids long. This CDR3 is CASSLGGNGYNEQFF. The CDR3, as DNA: TGCGCCAGCAGCTTGGGAGGCAACGGATACAATGAGCAGTTCTTC.

This clonotype was seen only a few times. V gene TRBV5-1 combines with J gene TRBJ2-2; no clear D. V lost 1 base and J 5 bases, leaving 6 bases between the germline ends. This CDR3 has 13 amino acids. Germline V lookup: CDR1 SGHRS, CDR2 YFSETQ. CDR3 bases: TGCGCCAGCAGCTTGCAGCTAACCGGGGAGCTGTTTTTT. It encodes CASSLQLTGELFF.

This chain links TRBV6-5 with TRBJ2-5; D call uncertain. The germline V and J ends were trimmed by 2 bases and 0 bases, with 16 bases remaining between them. This CDR3 is built from 17 residues. Germline lookup yields CDR1 MNHEY and CDR2 SVGAGI. CDR3 bases: TGTGCCAGCAGTTACGACCCCCCTAAGGAGAACCAAGAGACCCAGTACTTC. Amino acids: CASSYDPPKENQETQYF.

This clonotype was detected a few times. This rearrangement joins TRBV15 to TRBJ2-1; 8 bases map to TRBD1. Unmatched junction bases numbered 5, after V lost 5 bases and J lost 2 bases. From germline, CDR1 is LNHNV and CDR2 YYDKDF (reference sequence). The CDR3 length is 15 residues. This CDR3 reads CATSDRGQAYNEQFF. The CDR3 DNA is TGTGCCACCAGCGATCGGGGACAGGCCTACAATGAGCAGTTCTTC.

This chain joins TRBV7-9 and TRBJ2-5; D not certain. This CDR3 contains 13 residues. Germline lookup yields CDR1 SEHNR and CDR2 FQNEAQ (reference sequence). V was cut by 2 bases and J by 13 bases, with 17 bases left in between. CDR3: CASSLSPQTAPYF. The DNA of the CDR3 is TGTGCCAGCAGCTTATCCCCCCAAACCGCTCCGTACTTC.

In its sample, this clonotype was seen a few times. The chain carries TRBV11-2 and TRBJ2-1, with a possible D match to TRBD2 (6 bases). This CDR3 has 16 residues. V lost 5 bases, J lost 5 bases, and 19 bases lay in between. Germline loops: CDR1 SGHAT, CDR2 FQNNGV. The CDR3 loop is CASSPAVPGLNNEQFF. CDR3 coding DNA: TGTGCCAGCAGCCCGGCGGTCCCGGGACTGAACAATGAGCAGTTCTTC.